This T cell receptor beta chain was identified during a study of cytomegalovirus exposure and HLA in healthy donors. Study background: Earlier, 90 million to 140 million unique TCR beta sequences were recovered from roughly 180 million T cells by an analysis. Clustering assigned roughly 81% of the approximately 390 genotyped donors to the Caucasian-associated ancestry cluster.

To note about this clone: Its cognate antigen is unknown.

Germline V lookup: CDR1 MNHEY, CDR2 SVGAGI. The CDR3 has 14 amino acids. V lost 2 bases, J lost 3 bases, and 11 bases lay in between. General study findings and limits: An analysis was carried out at a later point. It showed that HLA-associated TCR beta chains were more clonally expanded than equally common non-associated chains.

60 Vbeta and 13 Jbeta primers were used in PCR. The assay was immunoSEQ multiplex PCR, and TCRdb's table has in-frame clones only and misses some. Its table lists roughly 80,000 clones. The TCR was taken from a young woman in good health and CMV-seronegative. Sequenced: PBMCs. This sequence joins TRBV6-5 and TRBJ2-7; the D gene is possibly TRBD1 (5 bases). The CDR3 bases are TGTGCCAGCAGTTACAACAGGAACGTCTACGAGCAGTACTTC. Its translation is CASSYNRNVYEQYF.